Listed below are T cell receptor beta chains from one sample, sequenced in a study of blood T cells in healthy people across ages. Using its own MiXCR run on the 5' RACE reads, TCRdb lists one record per CDR3 protein. The sample yields some 1.8 million distinct CDR3 sequences, about 39% seen once. Sequencing was carried out using blood. These receptor sequences come from a human donor in good health. Each CDR3 is given with its conserved first and last residue. D genes are given only for firm matches. The size entry is marked missing in some rows and otherwise reads once, few, many or a size class.

V	J	length	size	D	CDR3	DNA
TRBV6-2/TRBV6-3	TRBJ2-7	15	.	.	CASRNPGTVDYEQYF	TGTGCCAGCAGGAACCCCGGGACTGTGGATTACGAGCAGTACTTC
TRBV12-3/TRBV12-4	TRBJ2-1	13	.	TRBD2	CASPQRGGNEQFF	TGTGCCAGCCCACAACGGGGGGGTAATGAGCAGTTCTTC
TRBV29-1	TRBJ1-5	12	few	.	CSVAVGGQPQHF	TGCAGCGTTGCCGTCGGAGGGCAGCCCCAGCATTTT
TRBV7-2	TRBJ2-3	13	few	.	CASSLGWGYTQYF	TGTGCCAGCAGCTTAGGGTGGGGCTATACGCAGTATTTT
TRBV7-9	TRBJ2-5	13	.	.	CASSPPLGLTQYF	TGTGCCAGCAGCCCGCCCCTGGGGTTAACCCAGTACTTC
TRBV20-1	TRBJ2-7	14	few	TRBD1	CSAISRTGYYEQYF	TGCAGTGCGATCTCCCGGACAGGTTACTACGAGCAGTACTTC
TRBV10-3	TRBJ2-6	18	.	TRBD1	CAILPGQGHSSGANVLTF	TGTGCCATCCTCCCGGGACAGGGCCATTCCTCTGGGGCCAACGTCCTGACTTTC
TRBV30	TRBJ2-1	13	.	.	CAWSVWGANEQFF	TGTGCCTGGAGTGTATGGGGGGCAAATGAGCAGTTCTTC
TRBV15	TRBJ1-2	14	.	.	CATSRDTGLHGYTF	TGTGCCACCAGCAGAGATACAGGGCTACATGGCTACACCTTC
TRBV10-3	TRBJ2-5	15	.	TRBD2	CAIWGGGPSGETQYF	TGTGCCATCTGGGGCGGGGGGCCATCCGGAGAGACCCAGTACTTC
TRBV10-3	TRBJ1-5	15	.	.	CAISQGSDTNQSQHF	TGTGCCATCAGCCAGGGTTCTGATACAAATCAGTCCCAGCATTTT
TRBV20-1	TRBJ2-7	13	.	.	CSAQRRTKYEQYF	TGCAGTGCCCAACGCAGGACGAAGTACGAGCAGTACTTC
TRBV7-9	TRBJ1-2	16	.	.	CASSLVSGTSNYGYTF	TGTGCCAGCAGCTTAGTTTCCGGGACCTCTAACTATGGCTACACCTTC
TRBV20-1	TRBJ2-1	14	few	TRBD2	CSASGGSRGGVQFF	TGCAGTGCTAGCGGGGGGTCCCGAGGAGGGGTACAGTTCTTC
TRBV6-1	TRBJ2-7	14	.	.	CASISSDRAYEQYF	TGTGCCAGCATTTCTTCGGACAGAGCCTACGAGCAGTACTTC
TRBV20-1	TRBJ2-1	15	once	TRBD2	CSASTSGGVSYEQFF	TGCAGTGCTTCGACTAGCGGGGGGGTTTCCTACGAGCAGTTCTTC
TRBV12-3/TRBV12-4	TRBJ2-7	15	.	TRBD2	CASSSLAVTSYGQYF	TGTGCCAGCAGTTCCCTAGCGGTGACGAGCTACGGGCAGTACTTC
TRBV2	TRBJ1-2	13	.	.	CASSAPNPYGYTF	TGTGCCAGCAGTGCCCCGAACCCTTATGGCTACACCTTC
TRBV5-5	TRBJ2-7	14	few	.	CASSPPLRAYEQYF	TGTGCCAGCAGCCCTCCTTTACGTGCCTACGAGCAGTACTTC
TRBV12-3/TRBV12-4	TRBJ2-5	15	.	TRBD2	CASMGSGGAAETQYF	TGTGCCAGCATGGGGAGCGGGGGGGCAGCAGAGACCCAGTACTTC
TRBV12-3/TRBV12-4	TRBJ1-2	12	.	.	CASSKGEGPYTF	TGTGCCAGCAGTAAAGGAGAGGGGCCCTACACCTTC
TRBV20-1	TRBJ1-1	13	once	TRBD1	CSATEVRDSEAFF	TGCAGTGCTACCGAGGTTAGGGACAGTGAAGCTTTCTTT
TRBV7-7	TRBJ2-5	15	.	.	CASSLGLGRQETQYF	TGTGCCAGCAGCTTAGGGCTGGGCAGGCAAGAGACCCAGTACTTC
TRBV4-2	TRBJ1-5	13	few	TRBD1	CASSQDIDRGEHF	TGTGCCAGCAGCCAAGATATCGACAGGGGGGAGCATTTT
TRBV11-2	TRBJ2-7	14	.	TRBD1	CASKGGRGPYEQYF	TGTGCCAGCAAGGGGGGCAGGGGGCCCTACGAGCAGTACTTC
TRBV28	TRBJ1-5	13	.	.	CASIKGEDWPQHF	TGTGCCAGCATCAAGGGGGAGGATTGGCCCCAGCATTTT
TRBV11-2	TRBJ2-1	15	few	.	CASSSVGVRWNEQFF	TGTGCCAGCAGCTCCGTCGGGGTAAGATGGAATGAGCAGTTCTTC
TRBV4-1	TRBJ2-7	18	.	TRBD1	CASSQESSFLGQGYEQYF	TGCGCCAGCAGCCAAGAATCCTCTTTCTTGGGACAGGGGTACGAGCAGTACTTC
TRBV3-1	TRBJ2-4	13	.	.	CASSRGIKNIQYF	TGTGCCAGCAGCCGGGGAATTAAAAACATTCAGTACTTC
TRBV20-1	TRBJ2-1	15	many	TRBD2	CSARQRGGLYNEQFF	TGCAGTGCTAGGCAGCGGGGGGGATTATACAATGAGCAGTTCTTC
TRBV6-2/TRBV6-3	TRBJ1-2	14	.	.	CASTTRDPRKGYTF	TGTGCCAGCACAACCCGGGATCCCAGGAAGGGCTACACCTTC
TRBV12-3/TRBV12-4	TRBJ2-7	15	.	.	CASSLIGSASYEQYF	TGTGCCAGCAGTTTAATAGGGAGTGCTTCCTACGAGCAGTACTTC
TRBV29-1	TRBJ1-2	11	many	.	CSVVEAYDYTF	TGCAGCGTTGTAGAGGCTTATGACTACACCTTC
TRBV6-1	TRBJ2-3	16	.	TRBD1	CASSRLPGQGAYTQYF	TGTGCCAGCAGCCGTCTACCGGGACAGGGGGCGTATACGCAGTATTTT
TRBV5-4	TRBJ2-3	17	few	TRBD2	CAARDLAGESSTDTQYF	TGTGCCGCCCGGGATCTAGCGGGGGAATCGAGCACAGATACGCAGTATTTT
TRBV3-1	TRBJ2-4	15	.	.	CASSQGRLAKNIQYF	TGTGCCAGCAGCCAAGGCCGCCTAGCCAAAAACATTCAGTACTTC
TRBV4-2	TRBJ2-7	16	few	TRBD1	CASSQGQGVSSYEQYF	TGTGCCAGCAGCCAGGGACAGGGGGTTAGCTCCTACGAGCAGTACTTC
TRBV20-1	TRBJ2-2	14	few	TRBD1	CSARTGGRTGELFF	TGCAGTGCTCGGACAGGGGGGCGCACCGGGGAGCTGTTTTTT
TRBV5-1	TRBJ2-5	15	.	TRBD1	CASSLQGASGETQYF	TGCGCCAGCAGCTTACAGGGGGCTAGTGGAGAGACCCAGTACTTC
TRBV15	TRBJ2-1	13	.	.	CATSSDSYNEQFF	TGTGCCACCAGCAGCGACAGCTACAATGAGCAGTTCTTC
TRBV11-1	TRBJ2-7	18	.	.	CASSLETLRTGKGNEQYF	TGTGCCAGCAGCTTAGAGACCCTAAGGACTGGAAAAGGTAACGAGCAGTACTTC
TRBV29-1	TRBJ1-2	13	.	.	CSVPRQTNYGYTF	TGCAGCGTCCCGCGACAGACTAACTATGGCTACACCTTC
TRBV7-2	TRBJ2-1	15	once	.	CASSPRTEQYNEQFF	TGTGCCAGCAGCCCCAGGACAGAACAATACAATGAGCAGTTCTTC
TRBV6-2/TRBV6-3	TRBJ2-7	16	.	TRBD1	CASSYSYGTGGAEQYF	TGTGCCAGCAGTTACTCCTATGGGACAGGGGGCGCCGAGCAGTACTTC
TRBV12-3/TRBV12-4	TRBJ2-3	16	.	TRBD2	CASSWETSGASDTQYF	TGTGCCAGCAGTTGGGAGACTAGCGGGGCTTCAGATACGCAGTATTTT
TRBV4-3	TRBJ2-7	16	few	.	CASSPRDGGVFYEQYF	TGCGCCAGCAGCCCTAGGGACGGGGGAGTATTCTACGAGCAGTACTTC
TRBV29-1	TRBJ2-5	13	.	.	CSVEDRFVETQYF	TGCAGCGTTGAAGACAGGTTCGTCGAGACCCAGTACTTC
TRBV6-6	TRBJ2-4	14	few	TRBD2	CASSYPSGEDIQYF	TGTGCCAGCAGTTACCCTAGCGGGGAGGACATTCAGTACTTC